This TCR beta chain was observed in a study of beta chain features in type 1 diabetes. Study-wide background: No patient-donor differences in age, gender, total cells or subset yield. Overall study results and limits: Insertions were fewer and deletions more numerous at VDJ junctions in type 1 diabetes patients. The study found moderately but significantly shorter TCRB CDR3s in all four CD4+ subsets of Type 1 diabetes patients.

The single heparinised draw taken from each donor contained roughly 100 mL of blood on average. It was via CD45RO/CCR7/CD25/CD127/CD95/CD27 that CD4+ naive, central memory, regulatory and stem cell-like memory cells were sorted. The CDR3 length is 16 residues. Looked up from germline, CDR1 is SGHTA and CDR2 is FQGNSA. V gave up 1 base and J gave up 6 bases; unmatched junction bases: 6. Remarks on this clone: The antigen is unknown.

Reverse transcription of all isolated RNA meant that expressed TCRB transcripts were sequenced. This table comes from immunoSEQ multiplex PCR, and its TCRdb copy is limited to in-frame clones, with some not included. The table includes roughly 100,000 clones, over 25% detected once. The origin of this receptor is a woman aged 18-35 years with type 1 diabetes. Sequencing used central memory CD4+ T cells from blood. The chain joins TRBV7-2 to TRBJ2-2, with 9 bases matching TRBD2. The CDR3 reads CASSLGSSGKAGELFF. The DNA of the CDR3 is TGTGCCAGCAGCTTAGGATCTAGCGGGAAGGCCGGGGAGCTGTTTTTT.